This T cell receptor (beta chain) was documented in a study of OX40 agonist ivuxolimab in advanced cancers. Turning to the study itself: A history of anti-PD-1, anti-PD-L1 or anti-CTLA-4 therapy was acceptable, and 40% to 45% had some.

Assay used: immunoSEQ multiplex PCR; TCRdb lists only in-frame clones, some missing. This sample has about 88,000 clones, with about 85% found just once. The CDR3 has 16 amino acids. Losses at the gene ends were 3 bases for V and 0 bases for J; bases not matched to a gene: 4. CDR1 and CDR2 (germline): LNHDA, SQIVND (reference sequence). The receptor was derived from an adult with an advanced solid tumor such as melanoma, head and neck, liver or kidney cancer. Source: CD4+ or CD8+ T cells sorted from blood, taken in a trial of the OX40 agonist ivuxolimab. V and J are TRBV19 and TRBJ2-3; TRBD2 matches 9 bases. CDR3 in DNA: TGTGCCAGTAGTATGGGCCTAGCGGGGAGCACAGATACGCAGTATTTT. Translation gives CASSMGLAGSTDTQYF.